Listed here are 29 T cell receptor beta chains from one sample, sequenced in a study of cytomegalovirus exposure and HLA in healthy donors. Measured with immunoSEQ multiplex PCR; TCRdb has only the in-frame clones, and not every one. The sample consists of approximately 200,000 clones, roughly 77% of them appearing once. The specimen was PBMCs. Source of these receptors: a woman between 25 and 40 years old in good health and CMV-seronegative.

The chain carries TRBV5-1 and TRBJ2-1, with D unresolved. With 4 bases removed from V and 8 bases from J, the gap between germline ends came to 13 bases. CDR3 length: 13 residues. Germline V gene sequence: CDR1 SGHRS, CDR2 YFSETQ. The CDR3 region is CASSPTESHEQFF. CDR3 coding DNA: TGCGCCAGCAGCCCAACTGAGAGTCATGAGCAGTTCTTC. The full variable domain, rest sourced from reference TRBV5-1 and TRBJ2-1, is KAGVTQTPRYLIKTRGQQVTLSCSPISGHRSVSWYQQTPGQGLQFLFEYFSETQRNKGNFPGRFSGRQFSNSRSEMNVSTLELGDSALYLCASSPTESHEQFFGPGTRLTVL.

J is TRBJ1-2 and V is TRBV30; possibly TRBD1 for D (6 bases). The CDR3 is 12 amino acids. Germline CDR1 is GTSNPN and CDR2 is SVGIG (reference sequence). Trimming stripped 4 bases from V and 8 bases from J, with 14 bases between. For the CDR3, the DNA is TGTGCCTGGAACGGCGGGGGCGGAGGCTACACCTTC. Translation: CAWNGGGGGYTF.

The chain is built from TRBV19 and TRBJ1-2, with a possible D match to TRBD1 (5 bases). V shed 7 bases and J shed 6 bases, with 18 bases lying between them. Germline loops: CDR1 LNHDA, CDR2 SQIVND (reference sequence). The CDR3 has 14 amino acids. The CDR3 sequence: CASIEIQGSHGYTF. CDR3 nucleotide sequence: TGTGCCAGTATCGAGATCCAGGGATCCCATGGCTACACCTTC. The variable domain in full, with the rest retrieved from reference TRBV19 and TRBJ1-2, is DGGITQSPKYLFRKEGQNVTLSCEQNLNHDAMYWYRQDPGQGLRLIYYSQIVNDFQKGDIAEGYSVSREKKESFPLTVTSAQKNPTAFYLCASIEIQGSHGYTFGSGTRLTVV.

This CDR3 is CASSPTASGGDYNEQFF. CDR3 bases: TGTGCCAGCAGTCCAACCGCTAGCGGGGGGGATTACAATGAGCAGTTCTTC. The chain links TRBV27 to TRBJ2-1; 12 nucleotides match TRBD2. Trimming took 5 bases from V and 4 from J; bases not matched to a gene: 9. This CDR3 comprises 17 residues. Looked up from germline, CDR1 is MNHEY and CDR2 is SMNVEV (reference sequence).

The CDR3 reads CASSFGQDDGYTF. The CDR3 DNA follows: TGTGCCAGCAGTTTCGGACAGGACGATGGCTACACCTTC. The chain joins TRBV6-1 to TRBJ1-2, with 7 bases fitting TRBD1. The CDR3 length is 13 residues. Germline CDR1 and CDR2: MNHNS and SASEGT. Losses at the gene ends were 5 bases for V and 6 bases for J; bases not matched to a gene: 6.

The rearrangement joins TRBV5-1 to TRBJ1-1; 9 nucleotides agree with TRBD1. The CDR3 spans 15 residues. V dropped 2 bases and J dropped 3; count of bases not matched to a gene: 5. Germline lookup yields CDR1 SGHRS and CDR2 YFSETQ. This CDR3 reads CASSFSGTGYTEAFF. The DNA for the CDR3 is TGCGCCAGCAGCTTCTCGGGGACAGGGTACACTGAAGCTTTCTTT.

The genes are TRBV4-1 and TRBJ1-4; 7 bases align to TRBD1. Trimming took 0 bases from V and 5 from J; bases not matched to a gene: 18. Germline V gene data show CDR1 as MGHRA and CDR2 as YSYEKL. The CDR3 runs to 20 residues. The CDR3 region has the DNA TGCGCCAGCAGCCAAGATTATTTTTTCGGGACAGACAAAAGGAATGAAAAACTGTTTTTT. Its translation: CASSQDYFFGTDKRNEKLFF.

This sequence joins TRBV2 and TRBJ2-5, with 7 bases that match TRBD2. CDR3 length equals 12 residues. From germline, CDR1 is SNHLY and CDR2 FYNNEI. The CDR3 reads CAAKGEGETQYF. The CDR3 bases are TGTGCGGCTAAAGGGGAGGGAGAGACCCAGTACTTC.

The chain carries TRBV7-9 and TRBJ2-7; D perhaps matches TRBD1 (6 bases). Germline loops: CDR1 SEHNR, CDR2 FQNEAQ (reference sequence). V dropped 5 bases and J dropped 3 bases, with 11 bases sitting between them. The CDR3 is made up of 13 amino acids. The CDR3 protein is CASSQAQGYEQYF. The CDR3 coding sequence is TGTGCCAGCAGCCAAGCACAGGGCTACGAGCAGTACTTC.

V gene TRBV19 combines with J gene TRBJ2-7; D perhaps matches TRBD1 (5 bases). The germline V and J ends were trimmed by 3 bases and 1 base, with 10 bases remaining between them. The CDR3 totals 14 residues. CDR1 is LNHDA, CDR2 SQIVND, per germline (reference sequence). CDR3 sequence reads: CASSIAQVSYEQYF. As DNA, the CDR3 is TGTGCCAGTAGTATCGCACAGGTGTCCTACGAGCAGTACTTC.

This chain connects TRBV30 to TRBJ1-5, with TRBD1 identical over 7 bases. V lost 3 bases to trimming and J lost 5 bases; unmatched junction nucleotides: 7. The CDR3 loop spans 14 amino acids. Germline V gives CDR1 GTSNPN, CDR2 SVGIG (reference sequence). CDR3 nucleotides: TGTGCCTGGAGCCTCGGACAGGCTCATCAGCCCCAGCATTTT. It encodes CAWSLGQAHQPQHF.

This clone has a single count. The rearrangement joins TRBV29-1 to TRBJ1-1; D may be TRBD1 (6 bases). The CDR3 consists of 13 residues. Germline loops: CDR1 SQVTM, CDR2 ANQGSEA. V lost 7 bases, J lost 1 base, and 13 bases lay in between. CDR3 in DNA: TGCAGCGGATCACAGGGTTGGAACACTGAAGCTTTCTTT. Protein: CSGSQGWNTEAFF.

This clone was counted between two and nine times. The rearrangement uses TRBV7-9 and TRBJ2-7; the D gene is possibly TRBD1 (6 bases). CDR3 length equals 12 residues. V lost 5 bases and J 1 base, leaving 6 bases between the germline ends. The V gene's germline CDR1 is SEHNR and CDR2 FQNEAQ (reference sequence). The CDR3 DNA reads TGTGCCAGCAGCCAGGGGTCCTACGAGCAGTACTTC. Translating gives CASSQGSYEQYF.

The chain couples TRBV6-1 to TRBJ2-1; the match to TRBD2 covers 10 bases. The CDR3 is made up of 15 amino acids. Germline V gives CDR1 MNHNS, CDR2 SASEGT. The trim removed 11 bases at V and 3 bases at J, leaving 10 bases unmatched. The CDR3 loop reads CACNSLAGVYNEQFF. CDR3 DNA sequence: TGTGCCTGCAACTCGCTAGCGGGGGTCTACAATGAGCAGTTCTTC.

The gene calls are TRBV4-1 and TRBJ2-7; TRBD1 agrees at 8 bases. Trimming at V came to 5 bases and at J to 1 base, leaving 7 bases not matched to a gene. Per the germline V gene, CDR1 is MGHRA and CDR2 is YSYEKL. The CDR3 spans 15 residues. The DNA for the CDR3 is TGCGCCAGCAGCGCTTCGCGGACAGGGTCCTACGAGCAGTACTTC. Residues: CASSASRTGSYEQYF.

The gene calls are TRBV4-1 and TRBJ1-1, with 8 bases aligning to TRBD1. V lost 0 bases to trimming and J lost 11 bases; unmatched junction nucleotides: 14. This CDR3 has 16 amino acids. Germline lookup yields CDR1 MGHRA and CDR2 YSYEKL. The CDR3 sequence: CASSQDHGTGHEGAFF. The CDR3 bases are TGCGCCAGCAGCCAAGATCACGGGACAGGACATGAAGGGGCTTTCTTT.

The CDR3 spells CASSAGTDYGYTF. Here the CDR3 DNA reads TGTGCCAGCAGTGCCGGGACAGACTATGGCTACACCTTC. This sequence joins TRBV6-1 and TRBJ1-2; 7 bases map to TRBD1. This CDR3 comprises 13 residues. Germline V gene data show CDR1 as MNHNS and CDR2 as SASEGT. Trimming took 4 bases from V and 3 from J; bases not matched to a gene: 2.

This clone came up a few times. This sequence joins TRBV6-1 and TRBJ1-2; D is ambiguous. V was cut by 3 bases and J by 3 bases, with 14 bases left in between. Germline values: CDR1 MNHNS, CDR2 SASEGT. This CDR3 comprises 15 residues. In DNA form, the CDR3 reads TGTGCCAGCAGTGACTGGGCAGTTCTCTACTATGGCTACACCTTC. It specifies CASSDWAVLYYGYTF.

This chain joins TRBV15 and TRBJ1-1; the match to TRBD1 covers 7 bases. CDR1 and CDR2 (germline): LNHNV, YYDKDF (reference sequence). The length of the CDR3 is 15 residues. The J segment lost 1 base and the V segment lost 0 bases, leaving 2 bases of the junction unmatched. CDR3 sequence reads: CATSREKGANTEAFF. The DNA of the CDR3 is TGTGCCACCAGCAGAGAGAAGGGGGCGAACACTGAAGCTTTCTTT.

V gene TRBV7-3 combines with J gene TRBJ2-1; 7 bases agree with TRBD2. The CDR3 sequence is 13 residues long. Trimming cost V 4 bases and J 7 bases; bases outside gene matches: 4. CDR1 and CDR2 (germline): SGHTA, FQGTGA. CDR3 nucleotide sequence: TGTGCCAGCAGCTCCACTAGCGCAAATGAGCAGTTCTTC. It codes for CASSSTSANEQFF.

The table lists this clone with a count of one. The chain links TRBV5-4 to TRBJ1-2; 7 bases are shared with TRBD1. The CDR3 covers 14 residues. Unmatched junction bases numbered 5, after V lost 2 bases and J lost 4 bases. Germline V gene data show CDR1 as SGHNT and CDR2 as YYREEE (reference sequence). The CDR3 DNA reads as TGTGCCAGCAGCTTCGTAGGGACAGCCTATGGCTACACCTTC. It encodes CASSFVGTAYGYTF.

The chain is built from TRBV6-1 and TRBJ2-3; 9 bases map to TRBD1. V was pared by 11 bases and J by 3 bases, with 9 bases of the junction left unmatched. The CDR3 has 14 amino acids. CDR1 and CDR2 (germline): MNHNS, SASEGT. CDR3 in amino acids: CAVPGQGFTDTQYF. CDR3 coding DNA: TGTGCCGTGCCGGGACAGGGATTTACAGATACGCAGTATTTT.

The chain employs TRBV5-6 and TRBJ1-5; 9 nucleotides line up with TRBD1. CDR1 is SGHDT, CDR2 YYEEEE, per germline. Germline trimming cut 2 bases from V and 2 bases from J; bases unmatched to any gene: 5. This CDR3 is 16 amino acids long. The CDR3 DNA follows: TGTGCCAGCAGCTTCTATACAGGGGGCGGCAATCAGCCCCAGCATTTT. Protein: CASSFYTGGGNQPQHF.

The rearrangement joins TRBV13 to TRBJ2-7; maybe TRBD1 (6 bases). Between the trimmed V and J ends, which lost 4 bases and 4 bases, there was a span of 20 bases. CDR1 and CDR2 from the germline V gene are PRHDT and FYEKMQ (reference sequence). This CDR3 contains 16 residues. The CDR3 loop is CASSSAINGTLYEQYF. The CDR3 DNA reads as TGTGCCAGCAGCTCAGCAATTAACGGGACACTATACGAGCAGTACTTC. The variable domain in full, with the rest retrieved from reference TRBV13 and TRBJ2-7, is AAGVIQSPRHLIKEKRETATLKCYPIPRHDTVYWYQQGPGQDPQFLISFYEKMQSDKGSIPDRFSAQQFSDYHSELNMSSLELGDSALYFCASSSAINGTLYEQYFGPGTRLTVT.

The chain has TRBV19 and TRBJ2-3; TRBD2 matches at 14 bases. V dropped 5 bases and J dropped 0; count of bases not matched to a gene: 4. CDR1 LNHDA and CDR2 SQIVND come from the germline V gene (reference sequence). The CDR3 runs 17 residues. CDR3 sequence (DNA): TGTGCCAGTAGTGTGACTAGCGGGAGGGGAAGCACAGATACGCAGTATTTT. Residues: CASSVTSGRGSTDTQYF.

V is TRBV5-4 and J is TRBJ1-1; D gene ambiguous. This CDR3 is built from 14 residues. Looked up from germline, CDR1 is SGHNT and CDR2 is YYREEE (reference sequence). V shed 4 bases and J shed 0 bases, with 10 bases lying between them. The CDR3 is CASSVPTVNTEAFF. CDR3 sequence (DNA): TGTGCCAGCAGCGTCCCTACAGTGAACACTGAAGCTTTCTTT.

This chain connects TRBV27 to TRBJ1-5; 9 nucleotides line up with TRBD1. Germline loops: CDR1 MNHEY, CDR2 SMNVEV (reference sequence). V shed 5 bases, J shed 4 bases, and the junction held 6 bases outside the gene matches. The CDR3 consists of 15 residues. The CDR3 is CASSPRGQGNQPQHF. In DNA, the CDR3 is TGTGCCAGCAGTCCCCGGGGACAGGGAAATCAGCCCCAGCATTTT.

This chain connects TRBV10-3 to TRBJ2-7, with 11 bases fitting TRBD2. CDR1 and CDR2 (germline): ENHRY, SYGVKD. V dropped 6 bases and J dropped 4; count of bases not matched to a gene: 5. The CDR3 spans 14 residues. The chain's CDR3 is CAIRPLAGGYEQYF. As DNA, the CDR3 is TGTGCCATCAGGCCCCTAGCGGGAGGTTACGAGCAGTACTTC.

The chain employs TRBV14 and TRBJ2-7; 9 bases are shared with TRBD1. From germline, CDR1 is SGHDN and CDR2 FVKESK. V dropped 3 bases and J dropped 2; count of bases not matched to a gene: 8. The CDR3 sequence is 16 residues long. The CDR3 loop is CASSHVQGARTYEQYF. CDR3 bases: TGTGCCAGCAGCCACGTACAGGGGGCGCGAACCTACGAGCAGTACTTC.